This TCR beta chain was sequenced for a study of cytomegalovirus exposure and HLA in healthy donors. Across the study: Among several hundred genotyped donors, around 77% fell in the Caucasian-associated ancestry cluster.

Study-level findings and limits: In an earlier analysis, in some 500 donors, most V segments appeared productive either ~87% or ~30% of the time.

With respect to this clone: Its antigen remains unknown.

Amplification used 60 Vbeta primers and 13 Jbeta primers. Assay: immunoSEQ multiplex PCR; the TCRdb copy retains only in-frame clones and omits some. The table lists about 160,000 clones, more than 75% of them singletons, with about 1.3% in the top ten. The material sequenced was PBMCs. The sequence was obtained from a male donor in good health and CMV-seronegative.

The CDR3 DNA sequence: TGCAGCGTTGAAGCTCTAGCGTGGGGCGAGACCCAGTACTTC. Translating it yields CSVEALAWGETQYF. The chain joins TRBV29-1 to TRBJ2-5; tentative D call: TRBD2 (6 bases). There are 14 residues in the CDR3. V was clipped by 1 base and J by 5 bases, with 14 bases between them. Germline assignment: CDR1 SQVTM and CDR2 ANQGSEA.